This T cell receptor (beta chain) emerged from a study of Ad26.COV2.S vaccination and SARS-CoV-2 variants. Study summary: Donor was assigned to the Ad26.COV2.S arm of trial COV1001. The authors gave Ad26.COV2.S intramuscularly, either once or twice 56 days apart.

Concerning this clone: Antigen unknown.

Germline CDR1 reads LGHDT; CDR2 reads YNNKEL (reference sequence). V lost 4 bases, J lost 4 bases, and 17 bases lay in between. The CDR3 is made up of 16 amino acids. Treatment reported: some 19 received Ad26.COV2.S at low or high dose, single or two shots; roughly five received placebo; per-sample allocation not given. Sampling took place 63 days after the first vaccine or placebo injection. Study-wide results and limits: Non-spike TCR breadth was similar in vaccine and placebo recipients. Possibly, TCR breadth and depth analyses underestimated total T cell responses.

Data came from immunoSEQ multiplex PCR; TCRdb stores just in-frame clones and leaves some out. Of 300,000 to 400,000 clones detected, around 90% appear once; the ten largest clones hold about 3.5%. Sequences were derived from peripheral blood, sampled in a trial of Ad26.COV2.S vaccine versus placebo. This clonotype originated in a person between 18 and 65 years old who received the Ad26.COV2.S COVID-19 vaccine or a placebo. The V and J genes are TRBV3-1 (or the pseudogene TRBV3-2) and TRBJ2-1; D may be TRBD2 (6 bases). DNA for the CDR3: TGTGCCAGCAGCCCATCAGTCGCTAGCGTGTACAATGAGCAGTTCTTC. Protein sequence: CASSPSVASVYNEQFF.